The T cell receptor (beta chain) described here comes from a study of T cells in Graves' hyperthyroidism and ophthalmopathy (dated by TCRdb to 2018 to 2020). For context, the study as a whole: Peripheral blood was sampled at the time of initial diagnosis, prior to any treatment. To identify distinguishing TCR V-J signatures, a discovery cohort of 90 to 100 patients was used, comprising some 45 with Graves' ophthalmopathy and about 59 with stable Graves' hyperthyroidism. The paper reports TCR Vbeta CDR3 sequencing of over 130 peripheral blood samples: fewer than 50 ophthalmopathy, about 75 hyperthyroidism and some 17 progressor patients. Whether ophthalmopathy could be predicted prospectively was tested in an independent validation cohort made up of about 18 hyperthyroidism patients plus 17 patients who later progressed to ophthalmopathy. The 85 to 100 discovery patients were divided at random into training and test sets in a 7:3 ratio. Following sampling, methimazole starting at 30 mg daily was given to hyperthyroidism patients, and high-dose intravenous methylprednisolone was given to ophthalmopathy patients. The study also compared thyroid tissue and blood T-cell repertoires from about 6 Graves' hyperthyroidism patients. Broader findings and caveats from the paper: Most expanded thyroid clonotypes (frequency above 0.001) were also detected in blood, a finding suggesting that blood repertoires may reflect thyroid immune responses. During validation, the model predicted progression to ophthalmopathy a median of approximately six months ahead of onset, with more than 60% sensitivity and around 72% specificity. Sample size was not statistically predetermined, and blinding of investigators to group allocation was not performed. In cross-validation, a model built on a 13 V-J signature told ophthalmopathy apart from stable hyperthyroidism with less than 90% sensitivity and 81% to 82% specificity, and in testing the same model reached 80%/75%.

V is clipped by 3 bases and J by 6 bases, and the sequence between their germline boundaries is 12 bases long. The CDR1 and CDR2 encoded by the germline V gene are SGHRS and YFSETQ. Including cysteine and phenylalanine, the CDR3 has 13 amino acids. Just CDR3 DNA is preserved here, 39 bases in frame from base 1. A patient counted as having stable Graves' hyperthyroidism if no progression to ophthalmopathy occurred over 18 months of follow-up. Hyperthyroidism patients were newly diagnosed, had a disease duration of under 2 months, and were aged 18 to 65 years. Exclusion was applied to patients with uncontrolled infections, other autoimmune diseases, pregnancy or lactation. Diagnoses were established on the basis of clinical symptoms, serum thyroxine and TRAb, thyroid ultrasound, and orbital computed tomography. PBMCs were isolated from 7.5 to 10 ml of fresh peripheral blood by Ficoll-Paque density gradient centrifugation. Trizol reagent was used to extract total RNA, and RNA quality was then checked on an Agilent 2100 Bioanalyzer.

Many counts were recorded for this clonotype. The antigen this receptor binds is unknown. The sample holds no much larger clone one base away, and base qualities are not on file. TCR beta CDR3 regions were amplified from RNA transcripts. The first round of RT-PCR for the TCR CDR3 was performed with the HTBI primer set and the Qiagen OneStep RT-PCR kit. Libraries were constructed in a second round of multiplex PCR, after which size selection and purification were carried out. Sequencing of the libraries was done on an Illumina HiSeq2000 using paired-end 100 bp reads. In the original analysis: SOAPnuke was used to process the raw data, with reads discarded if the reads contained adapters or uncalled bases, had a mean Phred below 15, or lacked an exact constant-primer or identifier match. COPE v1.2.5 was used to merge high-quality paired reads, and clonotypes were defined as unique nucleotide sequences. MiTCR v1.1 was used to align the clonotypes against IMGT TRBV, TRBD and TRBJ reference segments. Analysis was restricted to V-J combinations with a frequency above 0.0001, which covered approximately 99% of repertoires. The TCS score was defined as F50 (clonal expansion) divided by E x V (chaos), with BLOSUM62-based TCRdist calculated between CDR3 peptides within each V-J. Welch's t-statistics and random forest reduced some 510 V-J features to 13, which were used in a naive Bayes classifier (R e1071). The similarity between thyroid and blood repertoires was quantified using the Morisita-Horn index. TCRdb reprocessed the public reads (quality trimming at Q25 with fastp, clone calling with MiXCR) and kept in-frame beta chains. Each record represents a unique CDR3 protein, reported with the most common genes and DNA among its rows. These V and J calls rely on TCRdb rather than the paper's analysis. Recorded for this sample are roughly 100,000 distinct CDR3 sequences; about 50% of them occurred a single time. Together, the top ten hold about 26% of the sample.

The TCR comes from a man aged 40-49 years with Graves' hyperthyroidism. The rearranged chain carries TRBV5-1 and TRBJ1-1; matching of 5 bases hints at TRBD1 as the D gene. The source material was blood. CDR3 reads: CASSSIGDAEAFF. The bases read TGCGCCAGCAGCTCGATAGGGGACGCTGAAGCTTTCTTT.